The clone carrying this TCR beta chain was detected many times. This CDR3 contains 15 residues. The germline CDR1 and CDR2 sequences are SGHNT and YYREEE (reference sequence). Trimming took off 4 bases at V and 5 bases at J, with 18 bases between the two ends. These data come from a study of CD8 T cells in ankylosing spondylitis. Using its own MiXCR run on the 5' RACE reads, TCRdb lists one record per CDR3 protein. Found here are about 210,000 distinct CDR3 sequences, 7% to 10% of them singletons; the top ten hold more than 4.5%. The chain carries TRBV5-4 and TRBJ2-5; D possibly corresponds to TRBD2 (5 bases). The receptor was isolated from a female donor with ankylosing spondylitis or in good health (not recorded which). The source material was blood, either unsorted or a sorted T cell fraction (not recorded which). CDR3 DNA sequence: TGTGCCAGCAGCGCCCGGGCCTCTAGGAGGGAGACCCAGTACTTC. Protein sequence: CASSARASRRETQYF.